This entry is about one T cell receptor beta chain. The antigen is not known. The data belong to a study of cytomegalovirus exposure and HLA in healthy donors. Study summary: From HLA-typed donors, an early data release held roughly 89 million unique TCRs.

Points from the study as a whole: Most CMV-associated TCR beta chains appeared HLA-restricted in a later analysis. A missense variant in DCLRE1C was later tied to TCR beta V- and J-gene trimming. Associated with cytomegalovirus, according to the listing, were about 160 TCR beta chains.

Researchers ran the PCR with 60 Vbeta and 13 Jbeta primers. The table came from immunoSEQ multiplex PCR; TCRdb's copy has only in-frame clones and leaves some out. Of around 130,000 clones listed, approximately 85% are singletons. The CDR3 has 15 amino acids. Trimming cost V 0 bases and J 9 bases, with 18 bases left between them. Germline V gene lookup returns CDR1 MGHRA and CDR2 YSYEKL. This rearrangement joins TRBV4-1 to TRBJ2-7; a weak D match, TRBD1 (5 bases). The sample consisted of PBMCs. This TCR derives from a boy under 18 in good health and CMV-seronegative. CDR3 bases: TGCGCCAGCAGCCAAGAATTTACGGTCCAGGGCGGGCAGTACTTC. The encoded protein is CASSQEFTVQGGQYF.